Sequencing of this TCR beta chain was carried out in a study of blood T cell repertoires in COVID-19. Only in-frame clones appear in the TCRdb table, and some are missing; sequencing was by immunoSEQ multiplex PCR. The sample has roughly 500,000 clones, approximately 89% seen once. The sample consisted of peripheral blood. The clonotype was recovered from a young man with COVID-19, enrolled during active disease.

CDR3 bases: TGTGCCACCAGTGATTCAGGGGGCGCGGGGGAGACCCAGTACTTC. It codes for CATSDSGGAGETQYF. The V call is TRBV24-1, the J call TRBJ2-5; 8 nucleotides line up with TRBD1. Trimming took 2 bases from V and 5 from J; bases not matched to a gene: 6. Germline V gene sequence: CDR1 KGHDR, CDR2 SFDVKD. The CDR3 is 15 residues long.